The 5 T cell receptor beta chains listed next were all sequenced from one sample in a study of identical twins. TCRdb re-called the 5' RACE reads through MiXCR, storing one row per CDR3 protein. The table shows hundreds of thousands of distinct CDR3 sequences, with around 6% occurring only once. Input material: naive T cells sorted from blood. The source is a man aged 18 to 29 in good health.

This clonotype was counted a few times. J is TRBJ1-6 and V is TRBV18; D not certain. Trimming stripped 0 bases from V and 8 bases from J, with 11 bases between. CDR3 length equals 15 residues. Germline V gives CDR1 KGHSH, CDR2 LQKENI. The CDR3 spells CASSPPNKRDSPLHF. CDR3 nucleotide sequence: TGTGCCAGCTCACCACCGAACAAGAGGGATTCACCCCTCCACTTT.

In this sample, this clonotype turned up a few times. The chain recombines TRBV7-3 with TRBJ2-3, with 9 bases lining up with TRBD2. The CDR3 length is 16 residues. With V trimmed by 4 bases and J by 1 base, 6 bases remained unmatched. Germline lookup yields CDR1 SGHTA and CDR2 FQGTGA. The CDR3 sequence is CASSSGTSPRTDTQYF. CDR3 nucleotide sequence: TGTGCCAGCAGCTCGGGGACTAGCCCTCGCACAGATACGCAGTATTTT.

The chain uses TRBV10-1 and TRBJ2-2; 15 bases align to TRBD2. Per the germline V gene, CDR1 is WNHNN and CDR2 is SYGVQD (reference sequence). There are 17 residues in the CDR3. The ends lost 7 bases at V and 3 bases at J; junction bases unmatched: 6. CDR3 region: CASIGTSGRCDTGELFF. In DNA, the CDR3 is TGCGCCAGCATTGGGACTAGCGGGAGGTGCGACACCGGGGAGCTGTTTTTT.

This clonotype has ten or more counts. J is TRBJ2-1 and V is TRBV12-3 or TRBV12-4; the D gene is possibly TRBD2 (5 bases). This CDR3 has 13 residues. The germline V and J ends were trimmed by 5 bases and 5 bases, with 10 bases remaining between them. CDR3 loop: CASSPGSNNEQFF. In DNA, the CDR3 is TGTGCCAGCAGTCCGGGATCCAACAATGAGCAGTTCTTC.

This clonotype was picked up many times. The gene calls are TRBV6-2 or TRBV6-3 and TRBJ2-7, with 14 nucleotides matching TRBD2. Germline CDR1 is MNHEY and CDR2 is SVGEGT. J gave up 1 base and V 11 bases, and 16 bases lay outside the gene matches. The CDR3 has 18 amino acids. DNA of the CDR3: TGTGCCTGCTCCGGACTAGCGGGAGGAAACGTCGTGTCCTACGAGCAGTACTTC. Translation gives CACSGLAGGNVVSYEQYF.